Each of the 26 T cell receptor beta chains below was sequenced from the same sample in a study of blood T cells in healthy people across ages. A second roughly 6 to 12 cycle PCR used barcoded and J-beta primers. TCRdb reprocessed the 5' RACE reads with MiXCR, giving one entry per CDR3 protein. The table shows approximately 830,000 distinct CDR3 sequences, with approximately 67% occurring only once. The sequenced sample was blood. The receptors shown here come from a man aged 30 to 39 in good health.

In the case of this clonotype: The junction shows a germline mismatch at one end, possibly a read error. The genes are TRBV6-5 and TRBJ2-4; TRBD2 is a possible D gene (6 bases). This CDR3 is 14 amino acids long. Germline V lookup: CDR1 MNHEY, CDR2 SVGAGI. The CDR3 here is CAGSYPAAGNEQYF. DNA for the CDR3: TGTGCCGGCAGTTACCCAGCGGCGGGGAATGAGCAGTACTTC.

V is TRBV12-3 or TRBV12-4 and J is TRBJ2-3, with D unresolved. Trimming removed 4 bases from V and 3 bases from J, with 2 bases in between. There are 11 residues in the CDR3. The CDR3 loop is CASSWTDTQYF. Written as DNA, the CDR3 is TGTGCCAGCAGTTGGACAGATACGCAGTATTTT.

The rearrangement joins TRBV29-1 to TRBJ2-5, with 9 bases identical to TRBD1. The CDR3 covers 14 residues. Germline V CDR1 and CDR2: SQVTM, ANQGSEA. J gave up 5 bases and V 3 bases, and 7 bases lay outside the gene matches. CDR3 bases: TGCAGCGTTGACTCCGGGACAGGGTCGGAGACCCAGTACTTC. Translation: CSVDSGTGSETQYF.

V and J are TRBV2 and TRBJ2-2; D gene ambiguous. Germline V CDR1 and CDR2: SNHLY, FYNNEI. V dropped 5 bases and J dropped 1 base, with 5 bases sitting between them. The CDR3 length is 13 residues. CDR3: CASSLQNTGELFF. In DNA, the CDR3 is TGTGCCAGCAGTTTGCAGAACACCGGGGAGCTGTTTTTT.

The chain combines TRBV7-3 with TRBJ2-1; 16 positions match TRBD2. Looked up from germline, CDR1 is SGHTA and CDR2 is FQGTGA. J gave up 8 bases and V 5 bases, and 12 bases lay outside the gene matches. The CDR3 is made up of 18 amino acids. CDR3 sequence: CASSPGLAGGPRSYEQFF. CDR3 nucleotide sequence: TGTGCCAGCAGCCCGGGACTAGCGGGGGGGCCACGAAGCTATGAGCAGTTCTTC.

The rearrangement uses TRBV7-2 and TRBJ2-7; no clear D. Trimming cost V 6 bases and J 5 bases, with 11 bases left between them. The CDR3 spans 12 residues. The germline gives CDR1 SGHTA, CDR2 FQGNSA. The CDR3 DNA reads TGTGCCAGCAGAGGGAATCTGAACGAGCAGTACTTC. Its protein is CASRGNLNEQYF.

This chain connects TRBV4-2 to TRBJ1-2, with 8 bases lining up with TRBD1. The CDR3 consists of 19 residues. CDR1 and CDR2 (germline): LGHNA, YNFKEQ. The V and J ends lost 0 bases and 8 bases, in that order; junction bases with no gene match: 20. The CDR3, as DNA: TGTGCCAGCAGCCAAGATCCGGGCGAGTCCGGGACAGGCCCCAGGGGCTACACCTTC. Protein sequence: CASSQDPGESGTGPRGYTF.

The CDR3 protein is CSVEAGQGVSADTQYF. CDR3 nucleotide sequence: TGCAGCGTTGAGGCGGGACAGGGAGTTAGCGCAGATACGCAGTATTTT. The chain recombines TRBV29-1 with TRBJ2-3, with 9 bases aligning to TRBD1. The J segment lost 4 bases and the V segment lost 3 bases, leaving 11 bases of the junction unmatched. CDR1 and CDR2 (germline): SQVTM, ANQGSEA. The CDR3 sequence is 16 residues long.

The rearrangement links TRBV20-1 to TRBJ2-5; TRBD1 is a possible D gene (5 bases). The CDR3 consists of 15 residues. Trimming removed 1 base at V and 0 bases at J, with 12 bases between. CDR1 and CDR2 (germline): DFQATT, SNEGSKA (reference sequence). DNA of the CDR3: TGCAGTGCTAGAGCATGGGGCTGGTACCAAGAGACCCAGTACTTC. It specifies CSARAWGWYQETQYF.

The chain has TRBV20-1 and TRBJ1-2; D is unclear. This CDR3 is 13 amino acids long. The ends were cut back, 0 bases at V and 6 bases at J, with 11 bases in the middle. Germline CDR1 is DFQATT and CDR2 is SNEGSKA (reference sequence). The CDR3 nucleotides are TGCAGTGCTAGAGATAGAGAGGGCCATGGCTACACCTTC. This encodes CSARDREGHGYTF.

There are a few counts of this clonotype. The chain is built from TRBV12-3 or TRBV12-4 and TRBJ1-2; D is ambiguous. This CDR3 has 12 amino acids. The V end lost 4 bases, the J end lost 4 bases, and 7 bases lay between the germline ends. This CDR3 is CASSSRGYGYTF. Written as DNA, the CDR3 is TGTGCCAGCAGTTCCCGGGGCTATGGCTACACCTTC.

V usage is TRBV6-6 and J usage is TRBJ2-1; TRBD2 matches 12 bases. This CDR3 spans 15 amino acids. The germline V gene encodes CDR1 MNHNY and CDR2 SVGAGI (reference sequence). V was pared by 5 bases and J by 6 bases, with 5 bases of the junction left unmatched. The CDR3 protein is CASSPASGGANEQFF. The CDR3 nucleotides are TGTGCCAGCAGTCCGGCTAGCGGGGGGGCCAATGAGCAGTTCTTC.

The chain links TRBV6-2 or TRBV6-3 to TRBJ1-6; D uncertain. The CDR3 sequence is 14 residues long. The germline V and J ends were trimmed by 2 bases and 9 bases, with 11 bases remaining between them. CDR1 MNHEY and CDR2 SVGEGT come from the germline V gene. CDR3 DNA sequence: TGTGCCAGCAGTTACGTCTCAGGTTCTTCACCCCTCCACTTT. Its protein product is CASSYVSGSSPLHF.

The chain has TRBV20-1 and TRBJ2-7; D might be TRBD1 or TRBD2, each matching 5 bases. V was shortened by 6 bases and J by 4 bases, with 7 bases between the two germline ends. Germline lookup yields CDR1 DFQATT and CDR2 SNEGSKA (reference sequence). The CDR3 totals 10 residues. The CDR3 nucleotides read TGCAGTGCGTGGGGGTACGAGCAGTACTTC. It specifies CSAWGYEQYF.

This chain joins TRBV12-3 or TRBV12-4 and TRBJ2-1; D perhaps matches TRBD2 (6 bases). This CDR3 region has 16 residues. V shed 4 bases and J shed 2 bases, with 15 bases lying between them. The CDR3 is CASSSRRGKPYNEQFF. The DNA for the CDR3 is TGTGCCAGCAGTTCCCGGCGCGGGAAACCCTACAATGAGCAGTTCTTC.

This rearrangement joins TRBV7-2 to TRBJ1-2, with D possibly being TRBD1 (5 bases). V lost 4 bases and J 6 bases, leaving 12 bases between the germline ends. The CDR3 contains 13 residues. Germline V gene lookup returns CDR1 SGHTA and CDR2 FQGNSA. The CDR3 region is CASSSQGFDGYTF. The CDR3 bases are TGTGCCAGCAGCTCCCAGGGATTCGATGGCTACACCTTC.

This chain connects TRBV30 to TRBJ1-2; 7 bases map to TRBD1. This CDR3 contains 15 residues. Trimming cost V 0 bases and J 5 bases; bases outside gene matches: 9. The germline V gene encodes CDR1 GTSNPN and CDR2 SVGIG (reference sequence). The CDR3 region has the DNA TGTGCCTGGAGTGTACAGACAGGGAGGAGGTATGGCTACACCTTC. Its translation is CAWSVQTGRRYGYTF.

The chain is built from TRBV3-1 and TRBJ2-7; 8 positions agree with TRBD1. The CDR3 covers 13 residues. Germline V gene sequence: CDR1 LGHDT, CDR2 YNNKEL (reference sequence). With 8 bases clipped from V and 2 bases from J, the junction kept 5 bases outside the gene matches. The CDR3 DNA follows: TGTGCCAGCGGTGACAGGGGCCCCTACGAGCAGTACTTC. Translated: CASGDRGPYEQYF.

In its sample, this clonotype was seen a few times. The rearrangement joins TRBV20-1 to TRBJ2-7; possibly TRBD1 or TRBD2 for D (5 bases each). The V and J ends lost 3 bases and 7 bases respectively, with 13 bases between them. CDR3 size: 12 residues. The germline gives CDR1 DFQATT, CDR2 SNEGSKA (reference sequence). The CDR3 DNA is TGCAGTGCTAGCGGGGACCGGGGAGAGCAGTACTTC. Amino acid sequence: CSASGDRGEQYF.

The chain is built from TRBV11-2 and TRBJ2-1, with D possibly TRBD1 on 5 matching bases. CDR1 SGHAT and CDR2 FQNNGV come from the germline V gene. V lost 2 bases to trimming and J lost 7 bases, with 15 bases between them. This CDR3 has 15 residues. The CDR3 sequence: CASSLSIQGGNEQFF. CDR3 coding DNA: TGTGCCAGCAGCTTATCGATCCAGGGTGGGAATGAGCAGTTCTTC. Full variable domain (outside the CDR3, taken from reference TRBV11-2 and TRBJ2-1): EAGVAQSPRYKIIEKRQSVAFWCNPISGHATLYWYQQILGQGPKLLIQFQNNGVVDDSQLPKDRFSAERLKGVDSTLKIQPAKLEDSAVYLCASSLSIQGGNEQFFGPGTRLTVL.

This rearrangement joins TRBV27 to TRBJ1-1, with 10 bases that match TRBD1. Germline V gene lookup returns CDR1 MNHEY and CDR2 SMNVEV (reference sequence). CDR3 size: 15 residues. The J segment lost 3 bases and the V segment lost 5 bases, leaving 6 bases of the junction unmatched. CDR3 loop: CASSPHGQGDTEAFF. The DNA for the CDR3 is TGTGCCAGCAGTCCGCACGGACAGGGGGACACTGAAGCTTTCTTT.

The V and J genes are TRBV7-2 and TRBJ1-2, with TRBD1 matching over 7 bases. This CDR3 has 15 amino acids. In germline, CDR1 is SGHTA, CDR2 FQGNSA. The V and J ends lost 6 bases and 0 bases, in that order; junction bases with no gene match: 7. The CDR3 spells CASRTNRGSNYGYTF. DNA for the CDR3: TGTGCCAGCAGAACGAACAGGGGATCTAACTATGGCTACACCTTC.

The chain carries TRBV7-2 and TRBJ2-5; 10 bases are shared with TRBD2. Germline CDR1 reads SGHTA; CDR2 reads FQGNSA. V shed 1 base and J 3 bases; nucleotides not matched to a gene: 5. The CDR3 has 16 residues. The CDR3 here is CASSLDLLAGKETQYF. The CDR3 DNA sequence: TGTGCCAGCAGCTTAGATTTACTAGCGGGGAAAGAGACCCAGTACTTC.

The chain couples TRBV29-1 to TRBJ2-7; the D call may be TRBD1 or TRBD2 (5 bases each). This CDR3 has 14 amino acids. Germline CDR1 SQVTM, CDR2 ANQGSEA. The V gene lost 1 base and the J gene lost 0 bases, with 10 bases spanning the gap. CDR3 residues: CSVEGGPHSYEQYF. CDR3 sequence (DNA): TGCAGCGTTGAAGGGGGACCCCACTCCTACGAGCAGTACTTC.

Regarding this clonotype: With a much larger clone just one base away, this may be a read error. The V and J genes are TRBV13 and TRBJ2-3, with 7 nucleotides matching TRBD2. This CDR3 has 14 residues. Germline CDR1 reads PRHDT; CDR2 reads FYEKMQ (reference sequence). The CDR3 region has the DNA TGTGCCAGCAGCGTAGGCCTCTCGGGGGGAACGCAGTATTTT. Encoded protein: CASSVGLSGGTQYF.

This clonotype was counted only a few times. The chain employs TRBV28 and TRBJ1-5, with 7 bases fitting TRBD1. Germline lookup yields CDR1 MDHEN and CDR2 SYDVKM. Trimming took 0 bases from V and 6 from J; bases not matched to a gene: 5. The CDR3 runs to 15 residues. The DNA for the CDR3 is TGTGCCAGCAGTTTATGGAGGGGGCGGGTTCAGCCCCAGCATTTT. Amino acids: CASSLWRGRVQPQHF.